Listed here are 23 T cell receptor beta chains from one sample, sequenced in a study of blood T cell repertoires in COVID-19. The repertoire was sequenced with immunoSEQ multiplex PCR; TCRdb's copy has only in-frame clones and lacks some. The sample holds 290,000 or so clones, around nine tenths seen once. The sample was PBMCs or T cells enriched from blood (not recorded which). The receptors stem from a woman between 18 and 30 years old who had recovered from COVID-19.

The V call is TRBV6-2 or TRBV6-3, the J call TRBJ2-6; D may be TRBD1 (5 bases). This CDR3 is built from 16 residues. With 2 bases removed from V and 0 bases from J, the gap between germline ends came to 8 bases. Per germline, CDR1 MNHEY and CDR2 SVGEGT. The CDR3: CASSYTGRSGANVLTF. The DNA of the CDR3 is TGTGCCAGCAGTTACACAGGCCGCTCTGGGGCCAACGTCCTGACTTTC.

The gene calls are TRBV27 and TRBJ1-2; TRBD1 aligns across 8 bases. The CDR3 is made up of 15 amino acids. Germline CDR1 and CDR2: MNHEY and SMNVEV (reference sequence). V lost 2 bases to trimming and J lost 1 base; unmatched junction nucleotides: 3. The CDR3 loop reads CASSLHRGDNYGYTF. DNA for the CDR3: TGTGCCAGCAGTTTACACAGGGGGGATAACTATGGCTACACCTTC.

The CDR3 DNA follows: TGTGCCAGCAGCGAGAGGGGGCTAGCTGAAGCTTTCTTT. It is translated as CASSERGLAEAFF. The chain uses TRBV9 and TRBJ1-1; TRBD1 matches at 7 bases. This CDR3 has 13 residues. J was trimmed by 6 bases and V by 3 bases; bases with no gene match: 5. Germline lookup yields CDR1 SGDLS and CDR2 YYNGEE.

The chain couples TRBV4-3 to TRBJ2-3; 13 bases agree with TRBD2. Germline V CDR1 and CDR2: LGHNA, YSLEER. The CDR3 spans 15 residues. V was clipped by 3 bases and J by 5 bases; unmatched bases: 2. CDR3 nucleotide sequence: TGCGCCAGCAGCCAGCGGACTAGCGGGGGAGATACGCAGTATTTT. It is translated as CASSQRTSGGDTQYF.

V and J are TRBV27 and TRBJ1-6; D is possibly TRBD1 (6 bases). Germline V gives CDR1 MNHEY, CDR2 SMNVEV (reference sequence). This CDR3 spans 13 amino acids. Trimming pared 10 bases from V and 4 bases from J, leaving 11 bases between. The CDR3 reads CATRTDYNSPLHF. DNA of the CDR3: TGTGCCACCCGGACAGATTATAATTCACCCCTCCACTTT.

This chain connects TRBV5-1 to TRBJ2-7; a weak D match, TRBD1 (6 bases). This CDR3 has 14 amino acids. Germline V gene sequence: CDR1 SGHRS, CDR2 YFSETQ. V was pared by 0 bases and J by 5 bases, with 12 bases between. In DNA form, the CDR3 reads TGCGCCAGCAGCTTGGGTCAGGGGTACAACGAGCAGTACTTC. This sequence encodes CASSLGQGYNEQYF.

The chain has TRBV10-3 and TRBJ1-2, with TRBD1 matching over 7 bases. The V segment lost 6 bases and the J segment 4 bases; nucleotides outside the gene matches: 11. The CDR3 totals 15 residues. Per the germline V gene, CDR1 is ENHRY and CDR2 is SYGVKD. The CDR3 reads CAIRVNRGNSYGYTF. In DNA form, the CDR3 reads TGTGCCATCAGGGTAAACAGGGGAAACAGCTATGGCTACACCTTC.

The V and J genes are TRBV27 and TRBJ2-3; 8 nucleotides agree with TRBD2. V lost 4 bases to trimming and J lost 0 bases; unmatched junction nucleotides: 6. This CDR3 spans 16 amino acids. Germline V gene data show CDR1 as MNHEY and CDR2 as SMNVEV (reference sequence). The CDR3 DNA reads TGTGCCAGCAGTTGGGAGGCTAGCGGGAGCACAGATACGCAGTATTTT. Translated: CASSWEASGSTDTQYF.

This clone was detected a few times. In DNA, the CDR3 is TGTGCCAGCAGCTTAACCGGGACTACGTTGCGGGAGCAGTACTTC. Translated: CASSLTGTTLREQYF. The chain joins TRBV7-9 to TRBJ2-7; 7 bases line up with TRBD2. After removal of 2 bases from V and 7 bases from J, the junction contained 11 bases not matched to a gene. The CDR3 has 15 amino acids. From germline, CDR1 is SEHNR and CDR2 FQNEAQ (reference sequence).

The chain has TRBV4-1 and TRBJ1-6; possibly TRBD1 for D (6 bases). The CDR3 has 18 amino acids. V lost 0 bases, J lost 0 bases, and 12 bases lay in between. Germline V gene lookup returns CDR1 MGHRA and CDR2 YSYEKL. CDR3 coding DNA: TGCGCCAGCAGCCAAGATTCTAGGGGGAGCTCCTATAATTCACCCCTCCACTTT. Encoded protein: CASSQDSRGSSYNSPLHF.

This clone was counted only a few times. The V and J genes are TRBV7-8 and TRBJ1-4; D perhaps matches TRBD1 (5 bases). The CDR3 totals 16 residues. Trimming stripped 0 bases from V and 0 bases from J, with 8 bases between. The V gene's germline CDR1 is SGHVS and CDR2 FQNEAQ. The CDR3 DNA sequence: TGTGCCAGCAGCTTAGCTGCGACAGCAACTAATGAAAAACTGTTTTTT. Protein: CASSLAATATNEKLFF.

The rearrangement links TRBV7-2 to TRBJ2-7; D uncertain. CDR1 and CDR2 (germline): SGHTA, FQGNSA. Trimming cost V 5 bases and J 0 bases, with 14 bases left between them. This CDR3 is built from 15 residues. The CDR3 loop is CASSVGIQSSYEQYF. The CDR3 DNA is TGTGCCAGCAGCGTAGGGATACAGAGCTCCTACGAGCAGTACTTC.

A few counts support this clone. The chain employs TRBV19 and TRBJ1-1, with D perhaps matching TRBD1 (6 bases). Per germline, CDR1 LNHDA and CDR2 SQIVND (reference sequence). CDR3 length: 14 amino acids. V was pared by 6 bases and J by 5 bases, with 16 bases between. In nucleotides, the CDR3 is TGTGCCAGTAGGGTAGACAGGAGGAGAACTGAAGCTTTCTTT. Amino acid sequence: CASRVDRRRTEAFF.

The V and J genes are TRBV7-9 and TRBJ2-5; TRBD2 matches 7 bases. V was clipped by 3 bases and J by 1 base; unmatched bases: 2. The CDR3 contains 14 residues. From germline, CDR1 is SEHNR and CDR2 FQNEAQ (reference sequence). The CDR3 protein is CASSLSGGQETQYF. The CDR3 coding sequence is TGTGCCAGCAGCTTGTCGGGGGGCCAAGAGACCCAGTACTTC. Looking up the rest from reference TRBV7-9 and TRBJ2-5 gives the full variable domain: DTGVSQNPRHKITKRGQNVTFRCDPISEHNRLYWYRQTLGQGPEFLTYFQNEAQLEKSRLLSDRFSAERPKGSFSTLEIQRTEQGDSAMYLCASSLSGGQETQYFGPGTRLLVL.

The genes are TRBV21-1 and TRBJ2-1; TRBD1 is the table's D call and was not checked against the DNA. TRBV21-1 corresponds to a pseudogene. The CDR3 is 15 residues long. This chain's CDR3 is CASSPPTSSYNEQFF. In nucleotides, the CDR3 is TGTGCCAGCAGCCCGCCGACAAGCTCCTACAATGAGCAGTTCTTC.

This clone was observed a handful of times. The chain couples TRBV9 to TRBJ1-2; the D is unclear. V gave up 0 bases and J gave up 8 bases, with 11 bases separating them. The CDR3 loop spans 13 amino acids. Germline CDR1 and CDR2: SGDLS and YYNGEE. CDR3 loop: CASSVVRVWGYTF. CDR3 bases: TGTGCCAGCAGCGTAGTACGAGTGTGGGGCTACACCTTC.

The rearrangement joins TRBV28 to TRBJ2-1; 7 bases fit TRBD2. The CDR3 totals 15 residues. Germline V gene sequence: CDR1 MDHEN, CDR2 SYDVKM. V shed 1 base, J shed 10 bases, and the junction held 10 bases outside the gene matches. CDR3 sequence (DNA): TGTGCCAGCAGTTTATTACGCGTGGGACTATCGGAGCAGTTCTTC. This sequence encodes CASSLLRVGLSEQFF.

This chain connects TRBV11-3 to TRBJ1-1; TRBD1 matches 10 bases. The germline CDR1 and CDR2 sequences are SGHNT and YENEEA. V dropped 7 bases and J dropped 1; count of bases not matched to a gene: 9. The CDR3 runs to 16 residues. CDR3 bases: TGTGCCAGCAACCGGGACAGGGGTTTCGGGAACACTGAAGCTTTCTTT. It yields the protein CASNRDRGFGNTEAFF. Variable domain in full (rest from reference TRBV11-3 and TRBJ1-1): EAGVVQSPRYKIIEKKQPVAFWCNPISGHNTLYWYLQNLGQGPELLIRYENEEAVDDSQLPKDRFSAERLKGVDSTLKIQPAELGDSAVYLCASNRDRGFGNTEAFFGQGTRLTVV.

V gene TRBV9 combines with J gene TRBJ2-7, with 8 bases aligning to TRBD2. Looked up from germline, CDR1 is SGDLS and CDR2 is YYNGEE. The CDR3 consists of 16 residues. With V trimmed by 5 bases and J by 4 bases, 14 bases remained unmatched. CDR3 nucleotides: TGTGCCAGCAGTGCTGAAAGGGGGACTAGGGTTTACGAGCAGTACTTC. This codes for CASSAERGTRVYEQYF.

This chain uses TRBV3-1 (or the pseudogene TRBV3-2) with TRBJ2-7; the D gene is possibly TRBD1 (6 bases). V gave up 1 base and J gave up 0 bases, with 19 bases separating them. CDR3 size: 18 residues. Per the germline V gene, CDR1 is LGHDT and CDR2 is YNNKEL (reference sequence). This chain's CDR3 is CASSQGPYLRDNSYEQYF. CDR3 nucleotides: TGTGCCAGCAGCCAAGGACCCTATCTTCGGGACAACTCCTACGAGCAGTACTTC.

This chain connects TRBV27 to TRBJ1-4, with TRBD1 identical over 7 bases. The CDR3 is 15 amino acids. Germline lookup yields CDR1 MNHEY and CDR2 SMNVEV (reference sequence). V lost 4 bases to trimming and J lost 7 bases; unmatched junction nucleotides: 9. CDR3 in DNA: TGTGCCAGCAGTTCACTAGGGGGCTTGGGTGAAAAACTGTTTTTT. As protein: CASSSLGGLGEKLFF.

A single count supports this clone. J is TRBJ1-3 and V is TRBV10-1; 12 bases fit TRBD1. CDR1 WNHNN and CDR2 SYGVQD come from the germline V gene (reference sequence). This CDR3 comprises 18 residues. With V trimmed by 7 bases and J by 0 bases, 10 bases remained unmatched. The CDR3 spells CASILGDRGPNSGNTIYF. DNA of the CDR3: TGCGCCAGCATTTTAGGGGACAGGGGGCCAAACTCTGGAAACACCATATATTTT.

The chain links TRBV12-3 or TRBV12-4 to TRBJ2-7; perhaps TRBD1 as D (6 bases). Trimming stripped 5 bases from V and 5 bases from J, with 13 bases between. This CDR3 is 13 amino acids long. The CDR3 loop reads CASSPTGAHEQYF. CDR3 DNA: TGTGCCAGCAGTCCGACAGGAGCCCACGAGCAGTACTTC.